Presented here are 2 T cell receptor beta chains from one specimen sequenced in a study of human T cells and chemical hapten exposure. MiXCR was run by TCRdb on the RACE reads, yielding one entry per CDR3 protein. Here the sample spans approximately 57,000 distinct CDR3 sequences, approximately 9.3% being singletons. Time point given: patch test 1, 2 weeks after DPC sensitization. Indicated treatment: therapeutic diphenylcyclopropenone sensitization with weekly scalp DPC. Sequenced material: whole blood, taken in connection with sensitization to the hapten diphenylcyclopropenone (DPC). The receptor source for this set is a woman in her thirties or forties with alopecia areata. Some clones in this sample may be carry-over from other donors' samples.

The chain recombines TRBV4-3 with TRBJ2-1, with D possibly being TRBD2 (6 bases). Germline CDR1 reads LGHNA; CDR2 reads YSLEER. The CDR3 consists of 12 residues. V lost 4 bases and J lost 9, with 10 bases in between. CDR3 nucleotides: TGCGCCAGCAGCCGCGCGCGGGGTGAGCAGTTCTTC. Translating it yields CASSRARGEQFF.

There are many counts of this clonotype. V and J are TRBV29-1 and TRBJ1-5; D unresolved. Germline V gives CDR1 SQVTM, CDR2 ANQGSEA. The CDR3 contains 13 residues. V dropped 4 bases and J dropped 3 bases, with 10 bases sitting between them. The CDR3 is CSVGNSNNQPQHF. In DNA form, the CDR3 reads TGCAGCGTTGGTAACAGCAACAATCAGCCCCAGCATTTT.